The source of this T cell receptor beta chain is a study of cytomegalovirus exposure and HLA in healthy donors. Whole-study findings and limits: Later on, a genetic analysis was performed. It linked a missense variant in DCLRE1C with V- and J-gene trimming of TCR beta.

This PCR relied on a set of 60 Vbeta primers and 13 Jbeta primers. Clones were sequenced by immunoSEQ multiplex PCR, and TCRdb holds only the in-frame ones, with some missing. The profile shows 120,000 or so clones, more than 15% of them singletons. There are 11 residues in the CDR3. The V gene lost 4 bases and the J gene lost 7 bases, with 9 bases spanning the gap. In germline, CDR1 is SGHRS, CDR2 YFSETQ. To note about this clone: Its antigen is not known.

This clonotype originated in a female donor in good health and CMV-seropositive. The sequencing input was PBMCs. This chain connects TRBV5-1 to TRBJ2-7; D is unclear. The CDR3 DNA sequence: TGCGCCAGCAGCCTAGAGTATGAGCAGTACTTC. This codes for CASSLEYEQYF.